Each of the 14 T cell receptor beta chains below was sequenced from the same sample in a study of cytomegalovirus exposure and HLA in healthy donors. Primers for the PCR totalled 60 Vbeta and 13 Jbeta. Produced via immunoSEQ multiplex PCR; TCRdb's table is partial and in-frame only. The sample includes 120,000 to 150,000 clones, roughly four fifths of them seen just once. Sequencing used PBMCs. Receptors were obtained from a woman in her thirties or forties in good health and CMV-seronegative.

Only one count was recorded for this clone. J is TRBJ2-1 and V is TRBV18; 8 bases line up with TRBD1. The CDR3 loop spans 16 amino acids. Germline values: CDR1 KGHSH, CDR2 LQKENI. The V segment lost 3 bases and the J segment 4 bases; nucleotides outside the gene matches: 8. In DNA form, the CDR3 reads TGTGCCAGCTCACCCCCCGAGGACAGGGTTTACAATGAGCAGTTCTTC. It specifies CASSPPEDRVYNEQFF.

This clone was recorded a few times. J is TRBJ1-1 and V is TRBV27; D call uncertain. CDR1 and CDR2 (germline): MNHEY, SMNVEV (reference sequence). The CDR3 consists of 14 residues. The ends were cut back, 6 bases at V and 4 bases at J, with 15 bases in the middle. The CDR3, as DNA: TGTGCCAGCAGCTACAGAGAGATTGGCACTGAAGCTTTCTTT. Translating it yields CASSYREIGTEAFF.

As for this clone: The same CDR3 can be traced to other DNA sequences in this sample. This sequence joins TRBV6-1 and TRBJ1-1; TRBD1 agrees at 10 bases. From germline, CDR1 is MNHNS and CDR2 SASEGT. The V gene end was trimmed by 7 bases and the J gene end by 11 bases; junction bases not matched to a gene: 10. The CDR3 runs 13 residues. The CDR3 here is CASNSGTGDSAFF. CDR3 bases: TGTGCCAGCAACTCCGGGACAGGGGACTCGGCTTTCTTT.

This chain links TRBV27 with TRBJ1-2, with 9 bases aligning to TRBD1. The V and J ends lost 2 bases and 3 bases, in that order; junction bases with no gene match: 1. The CDR3 has 14 residues. Germline CDR1 is MNHEY and CDR2 is SMNVEV (reference sequence). CDR3 residues: CASSLTGGDYGYTF. CDR3 nucleotides: TGTGCCAGCAGTTTAACAGGGGGCGACTATGGCTACACCTTC.

This clone was recorded a few times. The rearrangement links TRBV4-1 to TRBJ1-1, with D unresolved. This CDR3 is built from 15 residues. The germline CDR1 and CDR2 sequences are MGHRA and YSYEKL. Trimming left V 1 base short and J 0 bases short, with 9 bases between. This CDR3 reads CASSQGASLNTEAFF. The CDR3 region has the DNA TGCGCCAGCAGCCAAGGGGCGAGTTTGAACACTGAAGCTTTCTTT.

The sample holds a few counts of this clone. V gene TRBV4-3 combines with J gene TRBJ1-2; 8 bases match TRBD1. CDR3 length: 15 residues. Trimming took 4 bases from V and 3 from J; bases not matched to a gene: 7. Germline assignment: CDR1 LGHNA and CDR2 YSLEER. CDR3 in DNA: TGCGCCAGCAGCCCAACAGGGGGACCCTACTATGGCTACACCTTC. Residues: CASSPTGGPYYGYTF.

This clone came up a few times. The chain combines TRBV9 with TRBJ2-1; 8 bases agree with TRBD2. Germline V gene data show CDR1 as SGDLS and CDR2 as YYNGEE. J lost 6 bases, V lost 0 bases, and 5 bases had no gene match. CDR3 size: 15 residues. The CDR3 DNA reads TGTGCCAGCAGCGTAGCTGGGACTAGGATCAATGAGCAGTTCTTC. Protein: CASSVAGTRINEQFF.

The V gene is TRBV11-3, the J gene TRBJ2-2; D may be TRBD1 (6 bases). Between the trimmed V and J ends, which lost 5 bases and 0 bases, there was a span of 13 bases. This CDR3 is 16 amino acids long. Germline loops: CDR1 SGHNT, CDR2 YENEEA. CDR3 bases: TGTGCCAGCAGCCAGTATACAGGGACGAACACCGGGGAGCTGTTTTTT. Protein product: CASSQYTGTNTGELFF.

This clone has a single count. The chain is built from TRBV7-9 and TRBJ1-1; perhaps TRBD1 as D (5 bases). Between the trimmed V and J ends, which lost 1 base and 0 bases, there was a span of 12 bases. CDR1 and CDR2 (germline): SEHNR, FQNEAQ (reference sequence). The CDR3 extends over 16 amino acids. DNA for the CDR3: TGTGCCAGCAGCTTAGTTAACAGGTACATGAACACTGAAGCTTTCTTT. It is translated as CASSLVNRYMNTEAFF.

The rearrangement links TRBV2 to TRBJ1-2; 11 bases map to TRBD1. This CDR3 region has 14 residues. The germline V gene encodes CDR1 SNHLY and CDR2 FYNNEI. V shed 7 bases, J shed 4 bases, and the junction held 5 bases outside the gene matches. CDR3: CASTPDRGPYGYTF. Written as DNA, the CDR3 is TGTGCCAGCACCCCGGACAGGGGGCCCTATGGCTACACCTTC.

This chain joins TRBV6-1 and TRBJ2-7, with a possible D match to TRBD2 (5 bases). In germline, CDR1 is MNHNS, CDR2 SASEGT. V was cut by 4 bases and J by 1 base, with 11 bases left in between. The CDR3 contains 14 residues. DNA of the CDR3: TGTGCCAGCAGTGGGACCAGGAGGTCCTACGAGCAGTACTTC. Protein: CASSGTRRSYEQYF.

This clone appeared once. The rearrangement uses TRBV27 and TRBJ2-1, with 9 bases fitting TRBD1. Germline CDR1 reads MNHEY; CDR2 reads SMNVEV (reference sequence). The CDR3 is 15 residues long. J gave up 7 bases and V 1 base, and 5 bases lay outside the gene matches. As DNA, the CDR3 is TGTGCCAGCAGTTTATACCGGGACAGGGTTAATGAGCAGTTCTTC. The encoded protein is CASSLYRDRVNEQFF.

The chain combines TRBV7-9 with TRBJ1-1; D is unclear. The V gene lost 3 bases and the J gene lost 1 base, with 9 bases spanning the gap. The CDR3 has 14 residues. Germline loops: CDR1 SEHNR, CDR2 FQNEAQ (reference sequence). In DNA form, the CDR3 reads TGTGCCAGCAGCTTTCCACTCACGAACACTGAAGCTTTCTTT. Its translation is CASSFPLTNTEAFF.

The chain carries TRBV7-6 and TRBJ1-5; D is ambiguous. The CDR3 loop spans 16 amino acids. V lost 6 bases, J lost 4 bases, and 19 bases lay in between. Germline-derived CDR1 and CDR2 are SGHVS and FNYEAQ. The CDR3 is CASSPTGARENQPQHF. As DNA, the CDR3 is TGTGCCAGCAGTCCTACGGGTGCCCGTGAAAATCAGCCCCAGCATTTT.